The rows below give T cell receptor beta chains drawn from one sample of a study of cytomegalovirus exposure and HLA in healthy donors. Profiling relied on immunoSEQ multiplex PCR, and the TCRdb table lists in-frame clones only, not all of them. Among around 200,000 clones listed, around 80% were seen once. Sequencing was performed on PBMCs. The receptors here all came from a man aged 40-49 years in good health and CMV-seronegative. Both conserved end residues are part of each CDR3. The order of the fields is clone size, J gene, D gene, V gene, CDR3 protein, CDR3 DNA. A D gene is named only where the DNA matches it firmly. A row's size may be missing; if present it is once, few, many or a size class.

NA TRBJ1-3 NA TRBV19 CASTLGNTIYF TGTGCCAGTACCCTCGGAAACACCATATATTTT
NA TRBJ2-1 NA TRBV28 CASSFSDEQFF TGTGCCAGCAGTTTCAGCGATGAGCAGTTCTTC
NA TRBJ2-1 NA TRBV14 CARPLPGSPYNEQFF TGTGCCAGGCCCCTCCCAGGGTCCCCTTACAATGAGCAGTTCTTC
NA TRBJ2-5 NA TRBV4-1 CASSPLDGGVMTQYF TGCGCCAGCAGCCCTCTGGATGGGGGCGTGATGACCCAGTACTTC
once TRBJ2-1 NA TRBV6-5 CASSYSGGIDEQFF TGTGCCAGCAGTTACTCGGGAGGCATCGATGAGCAGTTCTTC
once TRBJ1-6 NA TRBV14 CASSLESNSPLHF TGTGCCAGCAGCCTGGAGAGTAATTCACCCCTCCACTTT
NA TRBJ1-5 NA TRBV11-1 CASTPRPQHF TGTGCCAGCACCCCCCGGCCCCAGCATTTT
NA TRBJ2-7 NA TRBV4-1 CASSQNTVNPYEQYF TGCGCCAGCAGCCAGAATACGGTAAACCCCTACGAGCAGTACTTC
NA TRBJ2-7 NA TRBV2 CASSSEGGEQYF TGTGCCAGCAGCTCCGAGGGCGGCGAGCAGTACTTC
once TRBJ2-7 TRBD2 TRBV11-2 CASSLAGGVYEQYF TGTGCCAGCAGCTTAGCCGGGGGGGTCTACGAGCAGTACTTC
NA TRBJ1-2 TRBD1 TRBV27 CASSSGTAYGYTF TGTGCCAGCAGTTCAGGGACAGCCTATGGCTACACCTTC
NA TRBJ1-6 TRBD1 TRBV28 CASSLGQGWSPLHF TGTGCCAGCAGCCTGGGACAGGGGTGGTCACCCCTCCACTTT
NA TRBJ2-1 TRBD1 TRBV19 CASKLTGTEYNEQFF TGTGCCAGTAAACTCACCGGGACAGAATACAATGAGCAGTTCTTC
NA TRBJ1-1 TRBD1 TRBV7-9 CASSATGGANTEAFF TGTGCCAGCAGCGCAACAGGGGGCGCAAACACTGAAGCTTTCTTT
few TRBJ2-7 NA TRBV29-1 CSGGDKSTEQYF TGCAGCGGGGGCGATAAGAGTACAGAGCAGTACTTC
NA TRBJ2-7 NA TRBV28 CASSHPDSYEQYF TGTGCCAGCAGTCACCCGGACAGCTACGAGCAGTACTTC
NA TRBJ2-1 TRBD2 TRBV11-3 CASSSRLAGSYNEQFF TGTGCCAGCAGCTCCAGACTAGCGGGGAGCTACAATGAGCAGTTCTTC
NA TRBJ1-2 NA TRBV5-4 CASSLGDKGWVGYTF TGTGCCAGCAGCTTGGGGGACAAGGGATGGGTTGGCTACACCTTC
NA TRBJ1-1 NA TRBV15 CATSRVGPNTEAFF TGTGCCACCAGCAGAGTGGGGCCAAACACTGAAGCTTTCTTT
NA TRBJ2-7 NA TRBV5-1 CASSSRDIAYEQYF TGCGCCAGCAGCTCCCGGGACATTGCCTACGAGCAGTACTTC
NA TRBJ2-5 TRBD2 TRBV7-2 CASSLGTRKETQYF TGTGCCAGCAGCTTAGGGACTAGGAAAGAGACCCAGTACTTC
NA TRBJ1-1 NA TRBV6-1 CASTRGARVDTEAFF TGTGCCAGTACGCGGGGGGCTAGGGTAGACACTGAAGCTTTCTTT
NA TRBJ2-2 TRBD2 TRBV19 CASSYSGLAMGELFF TGTGCCAGTAGTTACTCGGGACTAGCAATGGGGGAGCTGTTTTTT
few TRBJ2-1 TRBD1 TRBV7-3 CASSVQGVSNEQFF TGTGCCAGCAGCGTACAGGGGGTTAGCAATGAGCAGTTCTTC
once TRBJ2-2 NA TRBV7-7 CASSLTDIRGTGELFF TGTGCCAGCAGCTTAACCGATATACGAGGCACCGGGGAGCTGTTTTTT
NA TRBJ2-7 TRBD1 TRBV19 CASSIRDSLEQYF TGTGCCAGTAGTATTCGGGACAGCCTCGAGCAGTACTTC
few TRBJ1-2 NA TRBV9 CASSRPSDFYGYTF TGTGCCAGCAGCCGGCCGAGCGACTTCTATGGCTACACCTTC
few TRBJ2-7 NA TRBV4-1 CASSQAAGSYEQYF TGCGCCAGCAGCCAAGCCGCGGGTTCCTACGAGCAGTACTTC
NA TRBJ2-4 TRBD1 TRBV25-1 CASSEYPGQGKNIQYF TGTGCCAGCAGTGAATACCCGGGACAGGGAAAAAACATTCAGTACTTC
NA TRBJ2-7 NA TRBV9 CASSVSPTGPSYEQYF TGTGCCAGCAGCGTCAGCCCTACAGGGCCGTCCTACGAGCAGTACTTC
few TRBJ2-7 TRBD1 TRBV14 CASSSGTGGYEQYF TGTGCCAGCAGCTCCGGGACAGGGGGCTACGAGCAGTACTTC
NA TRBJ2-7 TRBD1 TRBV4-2 CASSQGTGTGSYEQYF TGTGCCAGCAGCCAGGGTACCGGGACAGGCTCCTACGAGCAGTACTTC
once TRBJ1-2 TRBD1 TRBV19 CASSIGTGTDNYGYTF TGTGCCAGTAGTATAGGAACCGGGACAGACAACTATGGCTACACCTTC
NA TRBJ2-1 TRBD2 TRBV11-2 CASSFSLAANEQFF TGTGCCAGCAGCTTTTCACTAGCGGCAAATGAGCAGTTCTTC
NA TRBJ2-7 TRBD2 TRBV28 CASSLRTSVYEQYF TGTGCCAGCAGTTTAAGGACTAGCGTCTACGAGCAGTACTTC
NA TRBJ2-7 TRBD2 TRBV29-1 CSVVPLSGGEQYF TGCAGCGTCGTTCCATTATCGGGGGGCGAGCAGTACTTC
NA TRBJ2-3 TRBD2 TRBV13 CASSSGLAGATDTQYF TGTGCCAGCAGCTCTGGACTAGCGGGGGCCACAGATACGCAGTATTTT
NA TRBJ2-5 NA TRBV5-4 CASSFGGTGRETQYF TGTGCCAGCAGCTTCGGGGGGACAGGTCGTGAGACCCAGTACTTC
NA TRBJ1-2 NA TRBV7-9 CASSKVVAVSYGYTF TGTGCCAGCAGCAAAGTAGTGGCGGTGAGCTATGGCTACACCTTC
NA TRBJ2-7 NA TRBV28 CASSLNRQGRYEQYF TGTGCCAGCAGTTTAAATCGGCAGGGTAGATACGAGCAGTACTTC
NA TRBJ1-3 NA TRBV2 CASTMSWESSGNTIYF TGTGCCAGCACCATGAGTTGGGAGAGCTCTGGAAACACCATATATTTT
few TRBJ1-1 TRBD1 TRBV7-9 CASSLQGGNTEAFF TGTGCCAGCAGCTTGCAGGGGGGAAACACTGAAGCTTTCTTT
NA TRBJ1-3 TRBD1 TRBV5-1 CASSLAGQHSGNTIYF TGCGCCAGCAGCTTGGCGGGACAGCACTCTGGAAACACCATATATTTT
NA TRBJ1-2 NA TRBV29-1 CSVRGHLNYGYTF TGCAGCGTACGGGGACATCTTAACTATGGCTACACCTTC
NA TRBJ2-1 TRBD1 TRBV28 CASRDDRGLGNEQFF TGTGCCAGCAGGGACGACAGGGGGCTTGGGAATGAGCAGTTCTTC
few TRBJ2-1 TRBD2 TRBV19 CASSAGLAPYNEQFF TGTGCCAGTAGTGCGGGACTAGCCCCATACAATGAGCAGTTCTTC
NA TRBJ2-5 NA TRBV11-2 CASSQQETQYF TGTGCCAGCAGCCAACAAGAGACCCAGTACTTC
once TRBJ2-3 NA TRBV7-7 CASSTGPVDTQYF TGTGCCAGCAGTACAGGACCCGTAGATACGCAGTATTTT
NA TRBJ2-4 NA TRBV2 CASTRGLAKNIQYF TGTGCCAGCACTAGGGGACTAGCCAAAAACATTCAGTACTTC
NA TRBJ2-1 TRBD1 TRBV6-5 CASSYSGQLNNEQFF TGTGCCAGCAGTTACTCGGGACAGCTTAACAATGAGCAGTTCTTC
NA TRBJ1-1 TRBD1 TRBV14 CASGETGATEAFF TGTGCCAGCGGGGAGACAGGGGCGACTGAAGCTTTCTTT
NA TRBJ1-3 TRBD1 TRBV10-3 CAIRGDRLNLPGNTIYF TGTGCCATCAGGGGGGACAGGCTCAACCTGCCTGGAAACACCATATATTTT
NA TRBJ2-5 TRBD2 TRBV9 CASSEPPGAGAETQYF TGTGCCAGCAGCGAGCCCCCGGGTGCGGGAGCGGAGACCCAGTACTTC
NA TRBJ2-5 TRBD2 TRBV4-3 CASSQEVRAGGQQETQYF TGCGCCAGCAGCCAAGAGGTTAGGGCGGGGGGGCAACAAGAGACCCAGTACTTC
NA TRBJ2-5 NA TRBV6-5 CASSYTQGETQYF TGTGCCAGCAGTTACACACAGGGCGAGACCCAGTACTTC
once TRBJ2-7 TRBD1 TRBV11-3 CASSKNTGAEQYF TGTGCCAGCAGCAAGAATACAGGGGCCGAGCAGTACTTC
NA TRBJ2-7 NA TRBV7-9 CASSLARSSYEQYF TGTGCCAGCAGCTTAGCGAGGAGCTCCTACGAGCAGTACTTC